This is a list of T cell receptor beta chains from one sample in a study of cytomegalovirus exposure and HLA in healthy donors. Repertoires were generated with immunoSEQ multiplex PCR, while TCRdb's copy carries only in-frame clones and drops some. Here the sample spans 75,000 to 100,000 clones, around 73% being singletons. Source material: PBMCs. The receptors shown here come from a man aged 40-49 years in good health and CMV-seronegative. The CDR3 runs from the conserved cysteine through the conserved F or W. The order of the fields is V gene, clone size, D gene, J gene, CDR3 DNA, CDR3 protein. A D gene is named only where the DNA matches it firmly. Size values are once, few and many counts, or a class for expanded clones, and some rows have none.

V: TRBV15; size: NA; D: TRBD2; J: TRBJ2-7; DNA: TGTGCCACCAGCAGAGAGTCCCCTAGCGGGGGGGCCTACGAGCAGTACTTC; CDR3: CATSRESPSGGAYEQYF
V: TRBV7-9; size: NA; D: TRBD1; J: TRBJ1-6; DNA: TGTGCCAGCAGCGCCGGACAGGGGATTAATTCACCCCTCCACTTT; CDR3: CASSAGQGINSPLHF
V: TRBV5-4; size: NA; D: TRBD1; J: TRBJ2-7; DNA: TGTGCCAGCAGCTTAGACAGGGGGAACGAGCAGTACTTC; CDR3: CASSLDRGNEQYF
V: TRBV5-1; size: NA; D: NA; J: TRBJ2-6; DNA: TGCGCCAGCAGCCCGGACGTGGGGGGCTCTGGGGCCAACGTCCTGACTTTC; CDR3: CASSPDVGGSGANVLTF
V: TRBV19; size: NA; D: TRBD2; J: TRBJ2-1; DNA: TGTGCCAGTAGTAACCCCCCCAAGCGGGAGTTGAAGTTCTTC; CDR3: CASSNPPKRELKFF
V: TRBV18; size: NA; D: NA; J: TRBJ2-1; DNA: TGTGCCAGCTCACCAAGGACAGCATCCTACAATGAGCAGTTCTTC; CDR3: CASSPRTASYNEQFF
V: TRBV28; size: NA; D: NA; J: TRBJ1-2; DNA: TGTGCCAGCATTCACAAGAACTATGGCTACACCTTC; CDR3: CASIHKNYGYTF
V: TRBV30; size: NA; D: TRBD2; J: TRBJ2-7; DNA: TGTGCCTGGGCGTCGGCGGGAGGGCCCGACGAGCAGTACTTC; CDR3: CAWASAGGPDEQYF
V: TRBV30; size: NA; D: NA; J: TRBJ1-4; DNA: TGTGCCTGGGAGGCGACAGAAACTAATGAAAAACTGTTTTTT; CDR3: CAWEATETNEKLFF
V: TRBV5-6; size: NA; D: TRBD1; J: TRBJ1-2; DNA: TGTGCCAGCAGCTCCCGGGACAGGGGGTCGCACTATGGCTACACCTTC; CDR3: CASSSRDRGSHYGYTF
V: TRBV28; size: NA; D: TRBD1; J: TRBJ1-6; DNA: TGTGGGACAGGGGCATCCTATAATTCACCCCTCCACTTT; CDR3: CGTGASYNSPLHF
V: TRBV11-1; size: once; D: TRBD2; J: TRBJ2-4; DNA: TGTGCCAGCAGCTTAACTAGCGGCAGGAACATTCAGTACTTC; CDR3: CASSLTSGRNIQYF
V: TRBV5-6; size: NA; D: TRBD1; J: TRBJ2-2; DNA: TGTGCCAGCAGCTTTCCAGGGGGCGCTTACACCGGGGAGCTGTTTTTT; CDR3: CASSFPGGAYTGELFF
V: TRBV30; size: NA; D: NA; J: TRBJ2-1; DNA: TGTGCCTGGAGTGCGGACAATGAGCAGTTCTTC; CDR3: CAWSADNEQFF
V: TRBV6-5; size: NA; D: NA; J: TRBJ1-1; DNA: TGTGCCAGCTGGGCCCGACAGCACTACACTGAAGCTTTCTTT; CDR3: CASWARQHYTEAFF
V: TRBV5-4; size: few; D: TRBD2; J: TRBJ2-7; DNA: TGTGCCAGCAGCTTGGCGGGGGGGCGGTACGAGCAGTACTTC; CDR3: CASSLAGGRYEQYF
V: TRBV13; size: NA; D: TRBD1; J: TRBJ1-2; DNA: TGTGCCAGCAGCCTCAGACAGGGGGACGGCTACACCTTC; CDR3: CASSLRQGDGYTF
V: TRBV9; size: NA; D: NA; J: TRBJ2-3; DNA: TGTGCCAGCAGCCCTCTAGTCGGCGGAGCCACAGATACGCAGTATTTT; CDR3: CASSPLVGGATDTQYF
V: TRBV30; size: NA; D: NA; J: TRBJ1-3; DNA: TGTGCCTGGAGTGTATCTAACTCTGGAAACACCATATATTTT; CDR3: CAWSVSNSGNTIYF
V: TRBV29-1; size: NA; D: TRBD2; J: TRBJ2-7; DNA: TGCAGCGTCATCGGACTAGCGGGGGCCTCCTACGAGCAGTACTTC; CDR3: CSVIGLAGASYEQYF
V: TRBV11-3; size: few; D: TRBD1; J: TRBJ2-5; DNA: TGTGCCAGCAGCCAAAGCAGGACAGGGAAAGAGACCCAGTACTTC; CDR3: CASSQSRTGKETQYF
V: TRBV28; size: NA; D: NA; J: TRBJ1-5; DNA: TGTGCCAGCAGACAGGGATATAGCAATCAGCCCCAGCATTTT; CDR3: CASRQGYSNQPQHF
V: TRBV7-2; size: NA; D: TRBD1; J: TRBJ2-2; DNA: TGTGCCAGCAGCCCACATTCACAGGGGCGCACCGGGGAGCTGTTTTTT; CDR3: CASSPHSQGRTGELFF
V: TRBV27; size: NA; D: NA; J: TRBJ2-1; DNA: TGTGCCAGCAGCGGGGGGCAGGGGTACTTCAATGAGCAGTTCTTC; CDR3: CASSGGQGYFNEQFF
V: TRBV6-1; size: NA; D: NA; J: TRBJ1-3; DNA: TGTGCCAGCAACACATACGGACTCTCTGGAAACACCATATATTTT; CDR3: CASNTYGLSGNTIYF
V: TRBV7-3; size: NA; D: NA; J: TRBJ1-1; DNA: TGTGCCAGCAGCTTAACGGGGGGGAACACTGAAGCTTTCTTT; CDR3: CASSLTGGNTEAFF
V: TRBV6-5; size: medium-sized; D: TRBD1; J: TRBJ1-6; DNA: TGTGCCAGCAGTTACCAGGGACAGGGAAATTCACCCCTCCACTTT; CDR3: CASSYQGQGNSPLHF
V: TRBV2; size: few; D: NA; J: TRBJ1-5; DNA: TGTGCCAGCAGTGAGGGGTTCATGGGAGATCAGCCCCAGCATTTT; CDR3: CASSEGFMGDQPQHF
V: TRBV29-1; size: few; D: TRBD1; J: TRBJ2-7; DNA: TGCAGCGTTGAAGCGGAGACAGGGTTCTCCGGGCAGTACTTC; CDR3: CSVEAETGFSGQYF
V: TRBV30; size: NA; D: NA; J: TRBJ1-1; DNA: TGTGCCTGGAGTAGACTAGGTAAAGCTTTCTTT; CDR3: CAWSRLGKAFF
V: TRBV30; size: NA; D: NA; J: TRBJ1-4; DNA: TGTGCCTGGAGTGGTGGGGCGGCTAATGAAAAACTGTTTTTT; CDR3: CAWSGGAANEKLFF
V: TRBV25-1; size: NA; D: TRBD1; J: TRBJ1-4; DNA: TGTGCCAGCAGTGAAGGTGGGACAGAGAATGAAAAACTGTTTTTT; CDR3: CASSEGGTENEKLFF
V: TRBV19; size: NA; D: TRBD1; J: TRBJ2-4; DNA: TGTGCCAGTAGTATGTCCGCCGGGACAGGGGCCGGAGCCAAAAACATTCAGTACTTC; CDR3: CASSMSAGTGAGAKNIQYF
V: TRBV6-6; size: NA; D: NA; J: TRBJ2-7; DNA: TGTGCCAGCAGCCCCGGGCAGGGGGGACATTACGAGCAGTACTTC; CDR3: CASSPGQGGHYEQYF
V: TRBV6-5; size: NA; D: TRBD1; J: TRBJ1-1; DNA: TGTGCCAGCAGTTACGCGGGACAGAACACTGAAGCCTTCTTT; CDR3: CASSYAGQNTEAFF
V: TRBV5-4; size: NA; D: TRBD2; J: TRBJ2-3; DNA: TGTGCCAGCAGCTTGCCGACTAGCGGGGGAGAGGATACGCAGTATTTT; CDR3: CASSLPTSGGEDTQYF
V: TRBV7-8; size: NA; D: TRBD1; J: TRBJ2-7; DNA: TGTGCCAGCAGCCCCCGGGGACAGGCCGGCGAGCAGTACTTC; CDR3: CASSPRGQAGEQYF
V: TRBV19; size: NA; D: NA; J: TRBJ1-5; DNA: TGTGCCAGTAGCGCCGGGGTGTCGAGTCAGCCCCAGCATTTT; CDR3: CASSAGVSSQPQHF
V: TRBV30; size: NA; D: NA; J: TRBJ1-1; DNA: TGTGCCTGGAGAACAGAGACGAACACTGAAGCTTTCTTT; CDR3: CAWRTETNTEAFF
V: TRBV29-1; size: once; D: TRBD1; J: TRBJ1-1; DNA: TGCAGCGTTGGGGGTCGACAGGGGAACACTGAAGCTTTCTTT; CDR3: CSVGGRQGNTEAFF
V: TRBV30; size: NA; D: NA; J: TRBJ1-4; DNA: TGTGCCTGGAGTCCTTCCTACAGCGGGAATGAAAAACTGTTTTTT; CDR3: CAWSPSYSGNEKLFF
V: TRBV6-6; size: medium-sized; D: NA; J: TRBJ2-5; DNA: TGTGCCAGCAGTTACTCGGAGGGGGCTGAGACCCAGTACTTC; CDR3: CASSYSEGAETQYF
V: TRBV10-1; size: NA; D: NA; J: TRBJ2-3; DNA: TGCGCCAGCAGTGAGTTCCGGGGACTGATTACGCAGTATTTT; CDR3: CASSEFRGLITQYF
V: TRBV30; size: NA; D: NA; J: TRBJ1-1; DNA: TGTGCCTGGAGTTCGGGATGGACTGAAGCTTTCTTT; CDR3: CAWSSGWTEAFF
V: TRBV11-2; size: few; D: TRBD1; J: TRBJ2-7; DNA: TGTGCCAGCAGCTTCGGGACAGGGACCTACGAGCAGTACTTC; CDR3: CASSFGTGTYEQYF
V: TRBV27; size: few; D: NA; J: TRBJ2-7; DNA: TGTGCCAGCAGTTTAGGGGGCGGGGGTCGCTACGAGCAGTACTTC; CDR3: CASSLGGGGRYEQYF
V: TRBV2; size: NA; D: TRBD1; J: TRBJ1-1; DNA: TGTGCCAGCAGTGCCAAAAGGACAGGGGCCACTGAAGCTTTCTTT; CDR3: CASSAKRTGATEAFF